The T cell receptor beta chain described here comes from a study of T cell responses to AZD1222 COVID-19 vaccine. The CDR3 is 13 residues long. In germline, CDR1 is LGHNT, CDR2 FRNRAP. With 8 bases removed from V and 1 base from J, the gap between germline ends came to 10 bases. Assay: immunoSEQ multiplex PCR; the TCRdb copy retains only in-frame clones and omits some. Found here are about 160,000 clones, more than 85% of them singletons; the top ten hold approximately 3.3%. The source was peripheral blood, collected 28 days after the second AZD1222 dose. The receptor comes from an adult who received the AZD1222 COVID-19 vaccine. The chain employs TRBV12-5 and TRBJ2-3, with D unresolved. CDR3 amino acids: CASSTSGTDTQYF. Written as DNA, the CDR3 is TGTGCTAGTAGCACCTCCGGCACAGATACGCAGTATTTT.